Listed below are T cell receptor beta chains from one sample, sequenced in a study of OX40 agonist ivuxolimab in advanced cancers. TCRdb's table, derived via immunoSEQ multiplex PCR, lists solely in-frame clones and lacks some. Counted here are roughly 60,000 clones, 65% to 85% occurring once; the ten biggest clones make up about 4.8%. Specimen: CD4+ or CD8+ T cells sorted from blood, collected in a trial of the OX40 agonist ivuxolimab. The source of these receptors is an adult with an advanced solid tumor such as melanoma, head and neck, liver or kidney cancer. Both conserved end residues are trimmed from each CDR3.

v_gene: TRBV10-3; j_gene: TRBJ2-2; CDR3aa: AISESPGFNSGELF
v_gene: TRBV18; j_gene: TRBJ2-1; CDR3aa: ASSPVTGSHEQF
v_gene: TRBV9; j_gene: TRBJ2-1; CDR3aa: ASSAPRTSIRSEQF
v_gene: TRBV19; j_gene: TRBJ2-1; CDR3aa: ASSARTSGSLNEQF
v_gene: TRBV28; j_gene: TRBJ2-4; CDR3aa: ASSTYNSGTAGNIQY
v_gene: TRBV4-2; j_gene: TRBJ1-6; CDR3aa: ASSQEGSGEGYNSPLH
v_gene: TRBV9; j_gene: TRBJ2-1; CDR3aa: ASSVAVAENNEQF
v_gene: TRBV28; j_gene: TRBJ2-1; CDR3aa: ASSRLTPGEQF
v_gene: TRBV5-5; j_gene: TRBJ2-7; CDR3aa: ASSLTSSYEQY
v_gene: TRBV19; j_gene: TRBJ1-1; CDR3aa: ASSTRLGAEAF
v_gene: TRBV28; j_gene: TRBJ2-5; CDR3aa: ASSLSTGGETQY
v_gene: TRBV19; j_gene: TRBJ1-5; CDR3aa: ASSTDQPQH
v_gene: TRBV27; j_gene: TRBJ1-3; CDR3aa: ASSLSPGWSGNTIY
v_gene: TRBV7-6; j_gene: TRBJ2-2; CDR3aa: ASSLAQGGTGELF
v_gene: TRBV18; j_gene: TRBJ2-3; CDR3aa: ASSPRTGRSDTQY
v_gene: TRBV2; j_gene: TRBJ2-1; CDR3aa: ASSDRGQGLASYNEQF
v_gene: TRBV6-6; j_gene: TRBJ1-2; CDR3aa: ASSYSFRDGGYT
v_gene: TRBV15; j_gene: TRBJ2-7; CDR3aa: ATSEDRPYEQY
v_gene: TRBV7-9; j_gene: TRBJ2-7; CDR3aa: ASSLVSYEQY
v_gene: TRBV7-2; j_gene: TRBJ2-2; CDR3aa: ASKMQGAGELF
v_gene: TRBV18; j_gene: TRBJ2-1; CDR3aa: ASSPDRNEQF
v_gene: TRBV7-2; j_gene: TRBJ1-5; CDR3aa: ASSSWWSQPQH
v_gene: TRBV6-6; j_gene: TRBJ1-1; CDR3aa: ASRRDRGEAF
v_gene: TRBV2; j_gene: TRBJ2-7; CDR3aa: ASSEALYEQY
v_gene: TRBV11-2; j_gene: TRBJ1-4; CDR3aa: ASSARGSTNEKLF
v_gene: TRBV28; j_gene: TRBJ1-6; CDR3aa: ASETPERSLH
v_gene: TRBV28; j_gene: TRBJ2-6; CDR3aa: ASSLFGANVLT
v_gene: TRBV5-1; j_gene: TRBJ1-1; CDR3aa: ATSDAVNTEAF
v_gene: TRBV14; j_gene: TRBJ2-3; CDR3aa: ASSSDIGTDTQY
v_gene: TRBV5-1; j_gene: TRBJ2-2; CDR3aa: ASSGSLANTGELF
v_gene: TRBV11-2; j_gene: TRBJ2-1; CDR3aa: ASTLGRGLAEYNEQF
v_gene: TRBV11-3; j_gene: TRBJ2-2; CDR3aa: ASSLTGVTGELF
v_gene: TRBV2; j_gene: TRBJ2-3; CDR3aa: ATSVGIAGGPNTQY
v_gene: TRBV6-5; j_gene: TRBJ1-1; CDR3aa: ASSYNGGNTEAF
v_gene: TRBV7-6; j_gene: TRBJ1-4; CDR3aa: ASSLVRDPTTNEKLF
v_gene: TRBV19; j_gene: TRBJ1-5; CDR3aa: ASSIRGAVGNQPQH
v_gene: TRBV19; j_gene: TRBJ2-7; CDR3aa: ASSTNRDTTYEQY
v_gene: TRBV7-9; j_gene: TRBJ2-6; CDR3aa: ASSLAQAGHGANVLT
v_gene: TRBV6-6; j_gene: TRBJ2-3; CDR3aa: ASSKGQNTDTQY
v_gene: TRBV5-6; j_gene: TRBJ1-5; CDR3aa: ASSRTGEWNQPQH
v_gene: TRBV25-1; j_gene: TRBJ1-4; CDR3aa: ASSVQGGEKLF
v_gene: TRBV2; j_gene: TRBJ2-4; CDR3aa: ASTGGGGYIQY
v_gene: TRBV5-4; j_gene: TRBJ1-5; CDR3aa: ASSQTPNSNQPQH
v_gene: TRBV5-5; j_gene: TRBJ1-2; CDR3aa: ASSLGDRGYGYT
v_gene: TRBV9; j_gene: TRBJ2-3; CDR3aa: ASSTQPGQGADTQY
v_gene: TRBV4-2; j_gene: TRBJ2-7; CDR3aa: ASSQGGWQGSPISYEQY
v_gene: TRBV2; j_gene: TRBJ1-3; CDR3aa: ASTLDRVNSGNTIY
v_gene: TRBV6-1; j_gene: TRBJ2-7; CDR3aa: ASRTGSRGSYEQY
v_gene: TRBV7-7; j_gene: TRBJ2-3; CDR3aa: ASSLAPSDTQY
v_gene: TRBV9; j_gene: TRBJ2-3; CDR3aa: ASSVGDGATDTQY
v_gene: TRBV9; j_gene: TRBJ1-1; CDR3aa: ASSATPGREAF
v_gene: TRBV7-6; j_gene: TRBJ2-1; CDR3aa: ASSLEALLGRGEQF
v_gene: TRBV6-5; j_gene: TRBJ2-1; CDR3aa: ASSYKWTAPYNEQF
v_gene: TRBV14; j_gene: TRBJ2-7; CDR3aa: ASSQDGATYEQY